A single sample is the source of the 12 T cell receptor beta chains below, sequenced in a study of Ad26.COV2.S vaccination and SARS-CoV-2 variants. Measured with immunoSEQ multiplex PCR; TCRdb has only the in-frame clones, and not every one. The sample carries around 420,000 clones, over 75% recorded once. Treatment specified: over 15 received Ad26.COV2.S at low or high dose, single or two shots; about five received placebo; per-sample allocation not given. The investigators took samples on day 63 after the first vaccine or placebo injection. Sequencing used peripheral blood, obtained in a trial of Ad26.COV2.S vaccine versus placebo. These receptors all stem from a person between 18 and 59 years old who received the Ad26.COV2.S COVID-19 vaccine or a placebo.

The genes are TRBV4-2 and TRBJ1-2, with TRBD1 identical over 9 bases. This CDR3 is 17 amino acids long. The V segment lost 3 bases and the J segment 4 bases; nucleotides outside the gene matches: 12. CDR1 and CDR2 (germline): LGHNA, YNFKEQ. CDR3 loop: CASSQGNDRGSLYGYTF. CDR3 sequence (DNA): TGTGCCAGCAGCCAGGGGAACGACAGGGGGTCCCTCTATGGCTACACCTTC.

A word on this clone: Other DNA variants within this sample encode the same CDR3. This chain links TRBV6-5 with TRBJ1-1; D is possibly TRBD1 (5 bases). Germline V gene sequence: CDR1 MNHEY, CDR2 SVGAGI. This CDR3 region has 13 residues. Trimming removed 4 bases at V and 1 base at J, with 7 bases between. CDR3 nucleotides: TGTGCCAGCAGTTTAACAGGGAACACTGAAGCTTTCTTT. Protein product: CASSLTGNTEAFF.

The chain joins TRBV2 to TRBJ2-5, with 11 bases that match TRBD1. The germline V gene encodes CDR1 SNHLY and CDR2 FYNNEI. V lost 0 bases, J lost 1 base, and 4 bases stayed unmatched. The CDR3 has 17 residues. CDR3 sequence (DNA): TGTGCCAGCAGTGAAGCCAGGACAGGGGGCTTCCAAGAGACCCAGTACTTC. This codes for CASSEARTGGFQETQYF.

In its sample, this clone was seen a few times. Other DNA sequences in this specimen translate into the identical CDR3. The rearrangement joins TRBV7-2 to TRBJ1-5; D is uncertain. CDR3 size: 15 residues. V was pared by 1 base and J by 0 bases, with 7 bases between. In germline, CDR1 is SGHTA, CDR2 FQGNSA. The CDR3 region has the DNA TGTGCCAGCAGCTTAGTCGTTAATAGCAATCAGCCCCAGCATTTT. Its protein is CASSLVVNSNQPQHF.

The genes are TRBV7-9 and TRBJ2-7, with D possibly TRBD1 on 5 matching bases. The CDR3 spans 15 residues. V gave up 0 bases and J gave up 0 bases, with 9 bases separating them. CDR1 SEHNR and CDR2 FQNEAQ come from the germline V gene (reference sequence). Here the CDR3 DNA reads TGTGCCAGCAGCTTAGCAGGGGCAAACTCCTACGAGCAGTACTTC. Its protein is CASSLAGANSYEQYF.

This clone was recorded only once. The chain uses TRBV12-3 or TRBV12-4 and TRBJ2-5, with TRBD1 matching 9 bases. V lost 5 bases, J lost 5 bases, and 3 bases stayed unmatched. The CDR3 contains 13 residues. The CDR3 coding sequence is TGTGCCAGCAGTGCTGACAGGGGGGAGACCCAGTACTTC. Translating it yields CASSADRGETQYF.

V and J are TRBV30 and TRBJ2-2; D not resolved. The CDR3 contains 15 residues. Germline V CDR1 and CDR2: GTSNPN, SVGIG (reference sequence). Trimming cost V 0 bases and J 4 bases, with 12 bases left between them. DNA of the CDR3: TGTGCCTGGAGTGTACGAGCGTGGGGCACCGGGGAGCTGTTTTTT. It encodes CAWSVRAWGTGELFF.

The V and J genes are TRBV5-1 and TRBJ2-5, with 8 bases fitting TRBD2. This CDR3 is 14 amino acids long. CDR1 and CDR2 from the germline V gene are SGHRS and YFSETQ. The V gene end was trimmed by 4 bases and the J gene end by 2 bases; junction bases not matched to a gene: 4. The CDR3 DNA follows: TGCGCCAGCAGCCCGGGACTAGGGCAAGAGACCCAGTACTTC. Translation: CASSPGLGQETQYF.

J is TRBJ2-2 and V is TRBV19; TRBD2 might be the D (7 bases). Trimming removed 9 bases at V and 4 bases at J, with 21 bases between. The CDR3 is made up of 16 amino acids. The germline CDR1 and CDR2 sequences are LNHDA and SQIVND (reference sequence). The CDR3 sequence is CASRSHPGGLTGELFF. The CDR3 nucleotides read TGTGCCAGCCGCAGCCATCCGGGGGGCCTCACCGGGGAGCTGTTTTTT.

This chain uses TRBV6-1 with TRBJ2-7; 7 nucleotides align to TRBD2. The CDR3 is 15 amino acids. CDR1 and CDR2 (germline): MNHNS, SASEGT. V gave up 0 bases and J gave up 0 bases; unmatched junction bases: 2. The CDR3 DNA sequence: TGTGCCAGCAGTGAAGCCGGGGGGATCTCCTACGAGCAGTACTTC. It specifies CASSEAGGISYEQYF.

This sequence joins TRBV29-1 and TRBJ2-1; D unclear. This CDR3 is built from 12 residues. In germline, CDR1 is SQVTM, CDR2 ANQGSEA. The ends were cut back, 1 base at V and 10 bases at J, with 11 bases in the middle. CDR3 in DNA: TGCAGCGTTGAAGGTTCAGGTCGAGAGCAGTTCTTC. Protein sequence: CSVEGSGREQFF.

This sequence joins TRBV14 and TRBJ2-2; D is unclear. Trimming cost V 0 bases and J 5 bases, with 7 bases left between them. The CDR3 consists of 14 residues. CDR1 and CDR2 from the germline V gene are SGHDN and FVKESK. CDR3 loop: CASSQDWRTGELFF. For the CDR3, the DNA is TGTGCCAGCAGCCAAGATTGGAGAACCGGGGAGCTGTTTTTT. Using reference TRBV14 and TRBJ2-2 for the parts outside the CDR3, the full variable domain is EAGVTQFPSHSVIEKGQTVTLRCDPISGHDNLYWYRRVMGKEIKFLLHFVKESKQDESGMPNNRFLAERTGGTYSTLKVQPAELEDSGVYFCASSQDWRTGELFFGEGSRLTVL.